Listed here is a single T cell receptor beta chain. Antigen unknown. Bulk libraries came from a prior protocol with listed TCR primers. One entry per CDR3 protein, called by TCRdb with MiXCR from the PCR reads. The data contain about 630,000 distinct CDR3 sequences, roughly 25% of them singletons. In germline, CDR1 is MNHEY, CDR2 SVGEGT. CDR3 size: 15 residues. The ends were cut back, 6 bases at V and 0 bases at J, with 14 bases in the middle. The sample comes from a study of molecular identifiers for immune sequencing clone quantification. The overall study: Four of five splits of RNA from 20,000 or 100,000 naive CD8 cells were sequenced in replicates. Whole-study results and caveats: Spiked Jurkat TCR RNA equal to one cell could reportedly be picked out among 1 million or so naive cells.

Naive CD8 T cells were FACS-sorted by CD8+CD4-CCR7+CD45RA+ markers. This chain links TRBV6-2 or TRBV6-3 with TRBJ1-1; unclear D gene. Source material: naive CD8+ T cells from blood, with Jurkat cell RNA spiked in. Subset indicated: FACS-sorted CD8+CD4-CCR7+CD45RA+ naive T cells. This TCR came from a human donor in good health. Some libraries in this study had Jurkat cell RNA spiked in. CDR3 loop: CASREISELNTEAFF. CDR3 bases: TGTGCCAGCAGGGAGATTAGTGAATTGAACACTGAAGCTTTCTTT.